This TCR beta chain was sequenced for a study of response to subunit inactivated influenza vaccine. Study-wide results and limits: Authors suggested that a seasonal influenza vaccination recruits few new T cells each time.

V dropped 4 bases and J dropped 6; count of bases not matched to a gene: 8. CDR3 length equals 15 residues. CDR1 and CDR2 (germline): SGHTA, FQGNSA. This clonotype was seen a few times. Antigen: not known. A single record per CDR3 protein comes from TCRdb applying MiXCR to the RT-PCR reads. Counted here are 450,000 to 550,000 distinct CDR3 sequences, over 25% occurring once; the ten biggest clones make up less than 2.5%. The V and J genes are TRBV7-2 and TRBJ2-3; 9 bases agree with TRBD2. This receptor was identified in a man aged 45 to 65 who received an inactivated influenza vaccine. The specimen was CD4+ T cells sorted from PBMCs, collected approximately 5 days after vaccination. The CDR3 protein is CASSSPGGRGDTQYF. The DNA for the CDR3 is TGTGCCAGCAGCTCCCCCGGCGGGAGGGGGGATACGCAGTATTTT.